This TCR beta chain was recovered during a study of blood T cell repertoires in COVID-19. Study overall: Sites across the United States, Italy and Spain contributed samples from acute and convalescent COVID-19. In each case, the material was cDNA or gDNA derived from T cells, B-cell-depleted T cells, or PBMCs.

Libraries were prepared by immunoSEQ multiplex PCR; TCRdb keeps only in-frame clonotypes and omits some of them. In the table there are over 200,000 clones, about 90% of which are singletons. This clone was observed a few times. With 5 bases removed from V and 0 bases from J, the gap between germline ends came to 12 bases. The CDR3 is made up of 15 amino acids. Germline V gene data show CDR1 as SGHKS and CDR2 as YYEKEE (reference sequence). The rearrangement uses TRBV5-5 and TRBJ1-3; D uncertain. The sequencing sample was made of peripheral blood. This TCR came from a woman younger than 35 who had recovered from COVID-19. The CDR3 bases are TGTGCCAGCAGGAGAGGATCAAACTCTGGAAACACCATATATTTT. Protein product: CASRRGSNSGNTIYF.